This TCR beta chain originates from a study of beta chain features in type 1 diabetes. The wider study: Cells sorted and examined across all samples totaled 107,917,701. Study observations and caveats: Patients showed naive, central memory and Treg TCRB repertoires that appeared more similar than those of healthy donors. TCRB CDR3s from Type 1 diabetes patients were moderately but significantly shorter in all four CD4+ subsets. The cDNA sequencing approach could over-represent high-TCR-expressing cells.

Germline CDR1 is SGHTA and CDR2 is FQGNSA. Trimming left V 0 bases short and J 0 bases short, with 3 bases between. The CDR3 has 14 amino acids. What was sequenced were expressed TCRB transcripts, since all of the isolated RNA had been reverse transcribed. Here immunoSEQ multiplex PCR was the method, and the copy in TCRdb shows in-frame clones only, minus some. The sample lists around 140,000 clones; 7.5% to 9.5% were seen once. This clone was observed a few times. The target antigen is unknown. The chain couples TRBV7-2 to TRBJ1-5; the D is unclear. The sample was central memory CD4+ T cells from blood. This clonotype originated in a man aged 30 to 39 with type 1 diabetes. CDR3 loop: CASSLAASNQPQHF. Here the CDR3 DNA reads TGTGCCAGCAGCTTAGCAGCTAGCAATCAGCCCCAGCATTTT. Full variable domain (rest looked up from reference TRBV7-2 and TRBJ1-5): GAGVSQSPSNKVTEKGKDVELRCDPISGHTALYWYRQSLGQGLEFLIYFQGNSAPDKSGLPSDRFSAERTGGSVSTLTIQRTQQEDSAVYLCASSLAASNQPQHFGDGTRLSIL.